This TCR beta chain was documented in a study of vaccination and CD4 T cells after COVID-19 (dated by TCRdb to between 2021 and 2023). Study-level background: Every convalescent patient had a positive nasal swab PCR test for SARS-CoV-2, with mild disease in roughly nine patients and severe disease in one. The convalescent cohort comprised six males and four females, including two Hispanic individuals, seven Caucasians, two Asians and one multiracial person. Participants got two doses of the Pfizer-BioNTech BNT162b2 vaccine (n=8) or two doses of the Moderna mRNA-1273 vaccine (n=2). Post-COVID blood samples were collected from convalescent patients a median of around 100 days after diagnosis, with a range of roughly 30 to 161 days. Post-vaccine blood samples were taken a median of 72 days after the second vaccine dose, with a range of about 13 to 250 days. Culture stimuli were overlapping spike peptide pools from SARS-CoV-2 and from the common cold coronaviruses HCoV-NL63, HCoV-OC43 and HCoV-229E. Control cultures used a CEFX viral epitope pool as positive control, an HIV-1 Nef peptide pool as negative control, or no peptide. In approximately eleven COVID-19 convalescent patients and a few infection-naive healthy vaccine recipients, the spike-specific CD4+ TCR repertoire before mRNA vaccination was compared with the repertoire after mRNA vaccination. What the work shows at the level of the full study, not this receptor alone: Although the median number of SARS-CoV-2-reactive clonotypes went up from fewer than 25 after infection to some 40 after vaccination, the increase was not significant. The study included relatively few convalescent patients and did not analyze early timepoints after natural infection. In convalescent patients, a median approximately 90% of post-vaccine SARS-CoV-2-reactive clones were detected only after vaccination, suggesting vaccine-specific priming. Of the vaccine-specific clones in convalescent patients, 304 of 307, or nearly all, reacted only to SARS-CoV-2 spike and did not cross-react with common cold coronaviruses.

Concerning this clonotype: The specificity of this receptor is unknown. No qualities accompany the bases; no much larger clone lies one base away.

The intended sense of this specimen's treatment or condition label: roughly 10-day PBMC culture with coronavirus spike peptide pools or control peptides (ViraFEST assay). The ViraFEST assay was used in the study, in which antigen-specific T cells were expanded with peptide pools and expanded clonotypes were subsequently identified by TCR sequencing. The convalescent patients' positive SARS-CoV-2 PCR tests fell between March and December 2020, which was before the Alpha, Beta and Delta variants emerged in the United States. Each well held some 2 million PBMCs cultured with 10 ug/ml peptide pools in IMDM containing 5% human AB serum and 9.5 to 10 IU/ml IL-2. Half of the culture medium was replaced with fresh IL-2-containing medium on days 3 and 7. After 10 days of culture, CD4+ T cells were isolated by negative selection with the EasySep CD4+ T cell isolation kit. Ficoll-Paque Plus gradient centrifugation was used to isolate PBMCs from whole blood, and the isolated PBMCs were then either used fresh or cryopreserved at -140C. Each culture condition was generally run in triplicate wells.

The library was generated by PCR. TCR sequencing of DNA from cultured CD4+ T cells used the Oncomine TCR Beta short-read assay at the Johns Hopkins FTIC core. The QIAamp micro DNA kit was used to extract genomic DNA from the cultured CD4+ T cells. Oncomine TCR Beta libraries from cultured CD4+ T cells were pooled using unique dual indexes and sequenced on an Illumina iSeq 100. The paper's data handling went like this. Non-productive sequences were filtered out, and CDR3s that did not start with C, did not end with F or W, or were shorter than 7 amino acids were discarded. The MANAFEST web application identified antigen-specific clonotypes by comparing peptide-stimulated wells against reference wells and other culture wells. Positive clones required FDR below 0.05, an odds ratio above 5, and productive frequency above 0.1% in at least two of three replicate wells. A clonotype counted as cross-reactive if it showed significant expansion both in the SARS-CoV-2 spike wells and in at least one common cold coronavirus spike condition. CDR3 homology was assessed with Levenshtein distances (stringdist) and unrooted phylogenetic trees (ape) in R version 3.6.1. TCRdb's own reprocessing of the public reads used fastp at Q25 and MiXCR and kept productive beta chains. Each CDR3 protein appears once, grouped with its most common genes and DNA. TCRdb, rather than the study authors, made the V and J calls. For this sample the table gives some 15,000 distinct CDR3 sequences, of which 35% were detected only once. Together, the top ten hold about 14% of the sample.

The sequence came from a human donor with COVID-19. What was sequenced was cultured CD4+ T cells from blood.

The CDR3: CASRADAGSYEQYF. The sequenced DNA is TGTGCCAGCAGAGCAGACGCAGGGTCCTACGAGCAGTACTTC. Here the chain combines TRBV6-1 and TRBJ2-7; possibly the D gene is TRBD1, per 5 matching bases. The germline V gene encodes CDR1 MNHNS and CDR2 SASEGT. From its cysteine to its phenylalanine, the CDR3 spans 14 amino acids. The retained sequence is limited to the CDR3, 42 bases, with the frame set at the first base. Trimming at the junction amounts to 6 bases on V and 1 base on J, and the germline ends lie 13 bases apart.